These 9 T cell receptor beta chains originate from one sample sequenced in a study of cytomegalovirus exposure and HLA in healthy donors. Amplification used 60 Vbeta primers and 13 Jbeta primers. Assay: immunoSEQ multiplex PCR; the TCRdb copy retains only in-frame clones and omits some. In all, the sample yields tens of thousands of clones. Input material: PBMCs. These TCRs come from a woman aged 40 to 50 in good health and CMV-seropositive.

The gene calls are TRBV9 and TRBJ2-3; TRBD2 matches 11 bases. CDR1 and CDR2 (germline): SGDLS, YYNGEE. Trimming at V came to 3 bases and at J to 3 bases, leaving 6 bases not matched to a gene. This CDR3 region has 16 residues. CDR3 in amino acids: CASSAYVAGGTDTQYF. The CDR3 nucleotides read TGTGCCAGCAGCGCCTACGTAGCGGGAGGGACAGATACGCAGTATTTT.

In nucleotides, the CDR3 is TGTGCCAGCAGCTTAACAGGGGCTGGGACCGGGACCCAGTACTTC. It translates to CASSLTGAGTGTQYF. The rearrangement uses TRBV7-2 and TRBJ2-5; TRBD1 matches 7 bases. The CDR3 runs 15 residues. Germline values: CDR1 SGHTA, CDR2 FQGNSA. Losses at the gene ends were 2 bases for V and 7 bases for J; bases not matched to a gene: 10. Together with reference TRBV7-2 and TRBJ2-5, the CDR3 gives the full variable domain: GAGVSQSPSNKVTEKGKDVELRCDPISGHTALYWYRQSLGQGLEFLIYFQGNSAPDKSGLPSDRFSAERTGGSVSTLTIQRTQQEDSAVYLCASSLTGAGTGTQYFGPGTRLLVL.

The chain joins TRBV29-1 to TRBJ1-1, with no clear D. Germline V lookup: CDR1 SQVTM, CDR2 ANQGSEA. This CDR3 is built from 13 residues. Trimming left V 7 bases short and J 7 bases short, with 19 bases between. Here the CDR3 reads CSGYPGGEGEAFF. CDR3 coding DNA: TGCAGCGGCTACCCGGGTGGGGAGGGTGAAGCTTTCTTT.

The chain has TRBV4-1 and TRBJ2-5; perhaps TRBD2 as D (5 bases). The CDR3 length is 14 residues. Per the germline V gene, CDR1 is MGHRA and CDR2 is YSYEKL. Trimming took 2 bases from V and 4 from J, leaving 11 bases between them. This CDR3 reads CASSQWLGRETQYF. The CDR3 DNA is TGCGCCAGCAGCCAATGGCTAGGGAGAGAGACCCAGTACTTC.

This sequence joins TRBV7-3 and TRBJ2-5; 7 bases are a match to TRBD2. After removal of 3 bases from V and 3 bases from J, the junction contained 7 bases not matched to a gene. Germline CDR1 and CDR2: SGHTA and FQGTGA. This CDR3 has 15 residues. Written as DNA, the CDR3 is TGTGCCAGCAGCTTGGGCGGGAGTGCTGAAGAGACCCAGTACTTC. This gives the protein CASSLGGSAEETQYF.

The chain links TRBV6-1 to TRBJ2-3, with D uncertain. CDR3 length equals 13 residues. The V gene's germline CDR1 is MNHNS and CDR2 SASEGT. V was cut by 4 bases and J by 8 bases, with 13 bases left in between. Here the CDR3 reads CASSATFDGTQYF. The CDR3, as DNA: TGTGCCAGCAGTGCCACTTTCGATGGTACGCAGTATTTT.

J is TRBJ2-7 and V is TRBV28; 11 bases agree with TRBD2. Trimming at V came to 3 bases and at J to 2 bases, leaving 3 bases not matched to a gene. The germline V gene has CDR1 MDHEN and CDR2 SYDVKM. CDR3 length: 15 amino acids. Here the CDR3 DNA reads TGTGCCAGCAGTTTGTTAGCGGGAGGGACCTACGAGCAGTACTTC. Its protein product is CASSLLAGGTYEQYF.

The rearrangement links TRBV7-2 to TRBJ2-3; 10 positions match TRBD2. Germline CDR1 is SGHTA and CDR2 is FQGNSA. The V gene end was trimmed by 8 bases and the J gene end by 3 bases; junction bases not matched to a gene: 11. The CDR3 totals 16 residues. The CDR3 loop is CASSPQRGGRTDTQYF. CDR3 bases: TGTGCCAGCTCCCCTCAGCGGGGGGGCCGAACAGATACGCAGTATTTT.

The chain has TRBV19 and TRBJ1-1, with D perhaps matching TRBD1 (6 bases). The CDR3 runs 15 residues. CDR1 and CDR2 (germline): LNHDA, SQIVND (reference sequence). V dropped 4 bases and J dropped 8 bases, with 20 bases sitting between them. The CDR3 DNA follows: TGTGCCAGTAGTACCGGACAGACCAGTCATAGGGAAGCTTTCTTT. This translates into CASSTGQTSHREAFF.